This TCR beta chain is from a study of blood T cell repertoires in COVID-19. Study at large: Collection of acute and convalescent COVID-19 samples took place in the United States, Italy and Spain. PBMCs, B-cell-depleted T cells, or T cells were the source of the cDNA or gDNA that made up the material.

As processed by the authors: By means of reference gene primer amplification, nucleated cell counts were estimated. TCRdb's copy holds only in-frame clones and misses some; the assay was immunoSEQ multiplex PCR. That table supplies the V and J calls and clone size; D and trimming were determined from the DNA. The repertoire holds hundreds of thousands of clones, roughly 89% seen once, with about 9.3% in the top ten. This sequence originates from a man aged 40-55 years who had recovered from COVID-19. Source material: PBMCs or T cells enriched from blood (not recorded which).

CDR3 coding DNA: TGTGCCACCAGTGACGGGACAGGGTCCTACGAGCAGTACTTC. Translation: CATSDGTGSYEQYF. This rearrangement joins TRBV24-1 to TRBJ2-7; 9 bases map to TRBD1. CDR3 size: 14 residues. Per germline, CDR1 KGHDR and CDR2 SFDVKD. The V gene end was trimmed by 4 bases and the J gene end by 1 base; junction bases not matched to a gene: 1.